Included here is one TCR beta chain sequence, with context. The data are from a study of blood T cell repertoires in COVID-19. The authors' processing: Estimation of nucleated cell counts relied on the amplification of reference gene primers. Method: immunoSEQ multiplex PCR; TCRdb's copy keeps in-frame clones and lacks some. V and J calls and clone size are as listed in that table; D and trimming were resolved from the DNA. The table shows approximately 160,000 clones, with approximately 80% occurring only once. Material: peripheral blood. The TCR was taken from a woman aged 55 to 70 with acute or convalescent COVID-19.

The CDR3 region is CASNPTGDNYGYTF. CDR3 sequence (DNA): TGTGCCAGCAACCCCACAGGGGACAACTATGGCTACACCTTC. The chain joins TRBV7-3 to TRBJ1-2; 7 bases match TRBD1. The CDR3 sequence is 14 residues long. Germline V gives CDR1 SGHTA, CDR2 FQGTGA. The trim removed 7 bases at V and 2 bases at J, leaving 7 bases unmatched.